The rows below give T cell receptor beta chains drawn from one sample of a study of T-cell memory formation after mild COVID-19. TCRdb itself ran the 5' RACE reads through MiXCR, one entry per CDR3 protein. Of fewer than 550,000 distinct CDR3 sequences in the sample, around 19% are singletons; the top ten hold 7.5% to 10%. Sequenced sample: PBMCs or a T cell subset sorted from them (not recorded which). Receptors originate from an adult woman who had mild COVID-19 (a few samples of this study predate the infection). Cell type and time point are not known. Both conserved end residues are part of each CDR3. The D gene is left open where the match is weak. Rows give clone size only sometimes, using once, few, many, or a class for an expanded clone.

d_gene	v_gene	j_gene	abundance	CDR3nt	CDR3aa
.	TRBV21-1	TRBJ2-7	.	TGTGCCAGCAGCGCCGGGACAGGGAGGGCCTACGAGCAGTACTTC	CASSAGTGRAYEQYF
.	TRBV7-6	TRBJ2-1	many	TGTGCCAGCAGTCCACGCCACAGTTCGGTGGCCTTGTACAATGAGCAGTTCTTC	CASSPRHSSVALYNEQFF
.	TRBV4-3	TRBJ1-1	few	TGCGCCAGCAGCCAAAACGTAGGAAATTTAGGGGCTTTCTTT	CASSQNVGNLGAFF
.	TRBV20-1	TRBJ2-3	.	TGCAGTACCCGGGACGGGGAAGCAGATACGCAGTATTTT	CSTRDGEADTQYF
TRBD2	TRBV6-2/TRBV6-3	TRBJ2-3	.	TGTGCCAGCAGCCGCAGGGGACTAGCGGTGGATACGCAGTATTTT	CASSRRGLAVDTQYF
TRBD1	TRBV12-3/TRBV12-4	TRBJ2-3	many	TGTGCCAGCAGCTCCGACAGGGGGCGGACAGATACGCAGTATTTT	CASSSDRGRTDTQYF
TRBD1	TRBV11-3	TRBJ2-7	many	TGTGCCAGCAGCTTAGATAGGGACAGGGACTACGAGCAGTACTTC	CASSLDRDRDYEQYF
.	TRBV2	TRBJ2-5	.	TGTGCCAGCAGTGAGCAGGGTGAGACCCAGTACTTC	CASSEQGETQYF
TRBD1	TRBV5-1	TRBJ2-3	.	TGCGCCAGCAGCTTGGGACAGGGGGCGCGTACAGATACGCAGTATTTT	CASSLGQGARTDTQYF
.	TRBV6-6	TRBJ2-1	many	TGTGCCAGCAGCCTACTCAACGGGGTAAATGAGCAGTTCTTC	CASSLLNGVNEQFF
TRBD1	TRBV7-7	TRBJ2-7	few	TGTGCTAGCAGCCCCAGGACAGGGTTCGGGTACGAGCAGTACTTC	CASSPRTGFGYEQYF
.	TRBV5-1	TRBJ2-7	few	TGCGCCAGCAGCTCAGGTTATACCTACGAGCAGTACTTC	CASSSGYTYEQYF
.	TRBV27	TRBJ1-5	.	TGTGCCAGCAGTTTATCCGGGACTGTGGATCAGCCCCAGCATTTT	CASSLSGTVDQPQHF
.	TRBV11-2	TRBJ2-7	few	TGTGCCAGCAGCGAACCGGGACAAAGTCCCTACGAGCAGTACTTC	CASSEPGQSPYEQYF
.	TRBV20-1	TRBJ2-7	few	TGCAGTGCGAGCAAGACCTACGAGCAGTACTTC	CSASKTYEQYF
.	TRBV15	TRBJ2-2	.	TGTGCCACCAGCGTCGAGGGAACCGGGGAGCTGTTTTTT	CATSVEGTGELFF
.	TRBV6-1	TRBJ1-1	.	TGTGCCAGCAGACGGGGGGGCTCGAACACTGAAGCTTTCTTT	CASRRGGSNTEAFF
.	TRBV12-3/TRBV12-4	TRBJ1-5	few	TGTGCCAGCAGTTTAGATTATCAGCCCCAGCATTTT	CASSLDYQPQHF
TRBD2	TRBV4-3	TRBJ2-3	few	TGCGCCAGCAGCCAAAGACTAGCCTTCACAGATACGCAGTATTTT	CASSQRLAFTDTQYF
.	TRBV23-1	TRBJ2-4	.	TGCGCCAGCAGGAGGGTGTGGCAGTTCTTCCACACAGAAAACATTCAGTACTTC	CASRRVWQFFHTENIQYF
.	TRBV6-2/TRBV6-3	TRBJ1-5	.	TGTGCCAGCAGTTACGGGCCAGGCCTTGTCGATCAGCCCCAGCATTTT	CASSYGPGLVDQPQHF
.	TRBV4-2	TRBJ2-1	few	TGTGCCAGCAGCCGGCAAGGACGGAGCGCCTCCTACAATGAGCAGTTCTTC	CASSRQGRSASYNEQFF
.	TRBV12-3/TRBV12-4	TRBJ2-2	many	TGTGCCAGCAGTTTTTCAACAGGGTACACCGGGGAGCTGTTTTTT	CASSFSTGYTGELFF
.	TRBV20-1	TRBJ2-1	few	TGCAGTGCTAGAGAGGAGAGCGCAAACTACAATGAGCAGTTCTTC	CSAREESANYNEQFF
.	TRBV7-9	TRBJ1-1	few	TGTGCCAGCAGCTTAGTTTCAGGGCCGAACACTGAAGCTTTCTTT	CASSLVSGPNTEAFF
.	TRBV24-1	TRBJ1-5	.	TGTGCCACCAGTGATGGGAGTCAGCCCCAGCATTTT	CATSDGSQPQHF
.	TRBV9	TRBJ2-3	few	TGTGCCAGCAGCGTAAGAGGGACGACAGATACGCAGTATTTT	CASSVRGTTDTQYF
.	TRBV6-5	TRBJ1-1	few	TGTGCCAGCAGTTACTCAGCAGGCCGGGTGAACACTGAAGCTTTCTTT	CASSYSAGRVNTEAFF
TRBD2	TRBV4-3	TRBJ2-5	few	TGCGCCAGCAGCCAAGAACCCCCCGGACTAGCGGAAGAAGAGACCCAGTACTTC	CASSQEPPGLAEEETQYF
.	TRBV5-1	TRBJ2-1	few	TGCGCCAGCAGCCCGACTCCCTTGCCCTACAATGAGCAGTTCTTC	CASSPTPLPYNEQFF
.	TRBV12-3/TRBV12-4	TRBJ2-2	few	TGTGCCAGCAGCACCTCAACTTCCCCCGGGGAGCTGTTTTTT	CASSTSTSPGELFF
.	TRBV7-3	TRBJ1-3	few	TGTGCCAGCAGCCCCGGACGAGGCTTGGATGGAAACACCATATATTTT	CASSPGRGLDGNTIYF
.	TRBV3-1	TRBJ1-1	.	TGTGCCAGCAGCCGACGGGGGCAAGACACTGAAGCTTTCTTT	CASSRRGQDTEAFF
TRBD2	TRBV2	TRBJ2-1	.	TGTGCCAGCGCTAAGCGGGGGTCGGGGGGCAATGAGCAGTTCTTC	CASAKRGSGGNEQFF
.	TRBV12-3/TRBV12-4	TRBJ1-1	.	TGTGCCAGCAGACGTATAGAAAATGAAGCTTTCTTT	CASRRIENEAFF
.	TRBV25-1	TRBJ1-1	.	TGTGCCAGCAGTAGCCATGGGGGTGTCGGCACTGAAGCTTTCTTT	CASSSHGGVGTEAFF
.	TRBV11-2	TRBJ2-3	few	TGTGCCAGCAGCTTAGCGGGGGGCCTCACAGATACGCAGTATTTT	CASSLAGGLTDTQYF
TRBD2	TRBV7-2	TRBJ2-1	many	TGTGCCAGCAGCTTATCTAGCGGGGGGAGAAATGAGCAGTTCTTC	CASSLSSGGRNEQFF
TRBD1	TRBV7-9	TRBJ2-7	.	TGTGCCAGCAGCCGAGGGACAGTCACCTCAGGGGGAAACAACGAGCTGTACTTC	CASSRGTVTSGGNNELYF
TRBD1	TRBV7-9	TRBJ1-2	few	TGTGCCAGCAGCGGATCGGACAGGGGTCACTATGGCTACACCTTC	CASSGSDRGHYGYTF
TRBD2	TRBV6-5	TRBJ2-7	once	TGTGCCAGCAGTTACGCCGCAGGGGCTAGCGGGCTCTACGAGCAGTACTTC	CASSYAAGASGLYEQYF
.	TRBV5-1	TRBJ2-2	.	TGCGCCAGCAGCTTGGCCGCATTGAACACCGGGGAGCTGTTTTTT	CASSLAALNTGELFF
TRBD2	TRBV9	TRBJ2-7	once	TGTGCCAGCAGCGTGACTAGCGGGGTCTACGAGCAGTACTTC	CASSVTSGVYEQYF
TRBD1	TRBV4-3	TRBJ1-2	few	TGCGCCAGCAGCCATGCAACCGGGACAGTCTATGGCTACACCTTC	CASSHATGTVYGYTF
.	TRBV7-3	TRBJ2-1	few	TGTGCCAGCAGCCAGATTACAGGGTCTGAGCAGTTCTTC	CASSQITGSEQFF
.	TRBV27	TRBJ1-1	.	TGTGCCAGCCAGTACCAGGGAAGAGGTACTGAAGCTTTCTTT	CASQYQGRGTEAFF
.	TRBV18	TRBJ2-7	.	TGTGCCAGCTCACCACCAGGGAGTCCCTACGAGCAGTACTTC	CASSPPGSPYEQYF
TRBD2	TRBV30	TRBJ2-5	.	TGTGCCTTCATTAGCGGGACCGGAGGAGAGACCCAGTACTTC	CAFISGTGGETQYF
.	TRBV5-1	TRBJ2-2	.	TGCGCCAGCAGCTTGAGAGGGAGAGGCGGGGAGCTGTTTTTT	CASSLRGRGGELFF
TRBD2	TRBV20-1	TRBJ2-1	many	TGCAGTGCTAGAGATCCGGGACTAGACGGGAGTGAGCAGTTCTTC	CSARDPGLDGSEQFF
TRBD1	TRBV18	TRBJ1-1	few	TGTGCCAGCTCACCTAGACAGGGCAGATTGAACACTGAAGCTTTCTTT	CASSPRQGRLNTEAFF
.	TRBV12-3/TRBV12-4	TRBJ1-3	few	TGTGCCAGCAGTACAGGGTACTCTGGAAACACCATATATTTT	CASSTGYSGNTIYF
.	TRBV4-1	TRBJ2-3	.	TGCGCCAGCAGCCAAGGGGGATTAGCGAGGGCAGATACGCAGTATTTT	CASSQGGLARADTQYF
.	TRBV5-1	TRBJ2-5	many	TGCGCCAGCAGCTTGTCGATGGAGACCCAGTACTTC	CASSLSMETQYF
TRBD2	TRBV7-8	TRBJ2-7	.	TGTGCCAGCAGCCCAGGGACTAGCGGGATCGTCTACGAGCAGTACTTC	CASSPGTSGIVYEQYF
TRBD1	TRBV6-5	TRBJ1-2	.	TGTGCCAGCAGTTCACGGACAGGGGGTTTAGGAGAAGGCTACACCTTC	CASSSRTGGLGEGYTF
.	TRBV4-2	TRBJ2-3	.	TGTGCCAGCAGCCAAGGTGTCGGGGAGTACACAGATACGCAGTATTTT	CASSQGVGEYTDTQYF